This T cell receptor beta chain is drawn from a study of blood T cell repertoires in COVID-19. Study-wide background: Sites in the United States, Italy and Spain provided acute and convalescent COVID-19 samples. Sample material is recorded as cDNA or gDNA derived from T cells, B-cell-depleted T cells, or PBMCs.

This clone was seen just once. There are 15 residues in the CDR3. V was clipped by 0 bases and J by 6 bases, with 12 bases between them. Germline lookup yields CDR1 PRHDT and CDR2 FYEKMQ (reference sequence). Original processing methods: Nucleated cell counts were estimated from reference gene primer amplification. Data came from immunoSEQ multiplex PCR; TCRdb stores just in-frame clones and leaves some out. V and J calls and clone size are those listed in that table; D and trimming were worked out from the DNA. The table records approximately 200,000 clones, 70% to 85% of them present only once. This chain links TRBV13 with TRBJ1-5; possible D gene TRBD1, 5 bases. The clonotype comes from an elderly woman with COVID-19, enrolled during active disease. The source material was peripheral blood. CDR3 nucleotides: TGTGCCAGCAGCTTAGGAACAGGTGTGGGTCAGCCCCAGCATTTT. It yields the protein CASSLGTGVGQPQHF.